Listed here are 8 T cell receptor beta chains from one sample, sequenced in a study of shared clonotypes between healthy human individuals. Profiled with immunoSEQ multiplex PCR; TCRdb holds only in-frame clones, not every one. The sample carries over 2 million clones, around 93% recorded once. The source material was naive CD4+ T cells from PBMCs. Subset given: CD45RA+ positively selected. These receptors were collected from a man aged 18 to 29 in good health. Some clones in this sample may be carry-over from other donors' samples.

On this clone itself: Other DNA sequences in the sample encode the same CDR3. The chain combines TRBV27 with TRBJ2-7; 9 bases map to TRBD1. This CDR3 comprises 14 residues. In germline, CDR1 is MNHEY, CDR2 SMNVEV (reference sequence). The junction had 5 bases not matched to a gene; V was cut back by 6 bases and J by 2 bases. In DNA form, the CDR3 reads TGTGCCAGCAGAGGGACAGGGAGGCCCTACGAGCAGTACTTC. Amino acids: CASRGTGRPYEQYF.

With respect to this clone: This sample includes further DNA sequences coding for the same CDR3. The chain uses TRBV5-1 and TRBJ2-7; TRBD2 matches 10 bases. The ends lost 1 base at V and 6 bases at J; junction bases unmatched: 7. Germline CDR1 and CDR2: SGHRS and YFSETQ. This CDR3 is 15 amino acids long. CDR3 amino acids: CASSLSLAGVGEQYF. The CDR3, as DNA: TGCGCCAGCAGCTTGTCTCTAGCGGGAGTGGGCGAGCAGTACTTC.

A word on this clone: Additional DNA sequences in this sample encode the identical CDR3. This chain links TRBV27 with TRBJ2-5; 11 nucleotides line up with TRBD2. The CDR3 has 14 amino acids. The germline V gene encodes CDR1 MNHEY and CDR2 SMNVEV (reference sequence). Trimming removed 6 bases from V and 4 bases from J; junction bases left unmatched: 4. The CDR3, as DNA: TGTGCCAGCAGCCCTGGACTAGCGGGAGAGACCCAGTACTTC. Its protein product is CASSPGLAGETQYF.

The chain has TRBV29-1 and TRBJ1-2; tentative D call: TRBD1 (5 bases). Trimming cost V 4 bases and J 6 bases, with 12 bases left between them. This CDR3 contains 12 residues. Germline V lookup: CDR1 SQVTM, CDR2 ANQGSEA. As DNA, the CDR3 is TGCAGCGTTGTGGTAGGGGTAGATGGCTACACCTTC. Translating it yields CSVVVGVDGYTF.

This chain links TRBV27 with TRBJ1-5; D gene unclear. Per germline, CDR1 MNHEY and CDR2 SMNVEV (reference sequence). This CDR3 is 15 amino acids long. V was cut by 2 bases and J by 3 bases, with 11 bases left in between. The CDR3 protein is CASSLERMNNQPQHF. The CDR3 DNA is TGTGCCAGCAGTTTAGAGAGGATGAACAATCAGCCCCAGCATTTT.

About this clone: Other nucleotide sequences in the sample specify the same CDR3. J is TRBJ2-2 and V is TRBV25-1; a weak D match, TRBD2 (5 bases). The germline gives CDR1 MGHDK, CDR2 SYGVNS. The CDR3 has 15 residues. Trimming removed 1 base at V and 1 base at J, with 7 bases between. The CDR3 loop is CASSELSGNTGELFF. CDR3 sequence (DNA): TGTGCCAGCAGTGAATTGAGCGGGAACACCGGGGAGCTGTTTTTT.

The chain has TRBV28 and TRBJ1-5; no clear D gene. This CDR3 comprises 14 residues. Per the germline V gene, CDR1 is MDHEN and CDR2 is SYDVKM. Trimming shortened V by 7 bases and J by 3 bases, and 13 bases separated the two germline ends. The CDR3 loop is CASTPAPANQPQHF. The CDR3, as DNA: TGTGCCAGCACTCCGGCCCCGGCCAATCAGCCCCAGCATTTT.

As for this clone: Other nucleotide sequences from this sample produce the same CDR3. The V and J genes are TRBV28 and TRBJ1-2; 8 nucleotides line up with TRBD1. The CDR3 is 13 residues long. The germline V gene encodes CDR1 MDHEN and CDR2 SYDVKM. With V trimmed by 1 base and J by 8 bases, 3 bases remained unmatched. The CDR3 DNA follows: TGTGCCAGCAGTTTATCAGGGGGCGGAGGCTACACCTTC. As protein: CASSLSGGGGYTF.